This T cell receptor beta chain was sequenced for a study of blood T cells in healthy people across ages. In its sample, this clonotype was seen a few times. Antigen unknown. Germline CDR1 is MNHEY and CDR2 is SVGAGI. The CDR3 spans 14 residues. Trimming cost V 5 bases and J 8 bases, with 15 bases left between them. A second about 6 to 12 cycle PCR used barcoded and J-beta primers. In TCRdb, the 5' RACE reads were re-called with MiXCR into one record per CDR3 protein. The sample consists of about 400,000 distinct CDR3 sequences, 45% to 65% of them appearing once. Study-level results: The recorded TCR beta diversity per million T cells decreased in a roughly linear manner with age.

The chain links TRBV6-5 to TRBJ1-4; TRBD1 is a possible D gene (5 bases). The sample comprised blood. The origin of this receptor is a man aged 60 to 75 in good health. DNA for the CDR3: TGTGCCAGCAGTCGGCTAGGGGACCTCGAAAAACTGTTTTTT. As protein: CASSRLGDLEKLFF.